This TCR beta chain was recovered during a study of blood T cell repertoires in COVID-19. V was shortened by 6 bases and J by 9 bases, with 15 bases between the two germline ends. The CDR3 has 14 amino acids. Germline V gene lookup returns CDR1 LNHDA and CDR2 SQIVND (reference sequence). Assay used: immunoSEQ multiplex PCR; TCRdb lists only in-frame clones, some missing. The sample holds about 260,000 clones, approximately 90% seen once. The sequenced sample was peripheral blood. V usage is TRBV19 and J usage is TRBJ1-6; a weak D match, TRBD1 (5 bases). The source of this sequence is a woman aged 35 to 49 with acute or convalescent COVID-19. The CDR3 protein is CASSRQLNGSPLHF. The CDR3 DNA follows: TGTGCCAGTAGCCGACAGCTAAATGGTTCACCCCTCCACTTT.